The 22 T cell receptor beta chains below come from one sample, sequenced in a study of shared clonotypes between healthy human individuals (dated by TCRdb to 2018 to 2020). CD8 naive samples consisted of CD45RO-negative cells that were positively selected for CCR7, yielding a CD45RA+CCR7+ population without TemRA cells. The library was obtained by the immunoSEQ multiplex PCR assay. TCRdb limited this immuneACCESS table to in-frame rearrangements with V and J called. A share of clones is missing; checked studies link under half to unresolved V genes, and the rest is unexplained. In this sample the table shows about 2 million clones, roughly 94% of which occur a single time. Of the sample, 1.2% falls within the top ten clones. Sample: naive CD8+ T cells sorted from blood. The cell subset or site label corresponds to: CD45RA+CCR7+. Receptors were obtained from a man younger than 30 in good health.

A single count supports this clone. The genes are TRBV4-3 and TRBJ2-7, with 11 bases fitting TRBD2. The CDR3 is 21 residues long. The ends lost 3 bases at V and 4 bases at J; junction bases unmatched: 23. The germline CDR1 and CDR2 sequences are LGHNA and YSLEER. The CDR3 region is CASSHDLTSGGTSATGYEQYF. CDR3 nucleotide sequence: TGCGCCAGCAGCCACGATCTTACTAGCGGGGGAACCTCGGCTACGGGGTACGAGCAGTACTTC.

This rearrangement joins TRBV7-9 to TRBJ2-7; D is possibly TRBD1 (5 bases). Trimming removed 0 bases at V and 2 bases at J, with 11 bases between. Germline CDR1 is SEHNR and CDR2 is FQNEAQ (reference sequence). The CDR3 length is 15 residues. CDR3 sequence (DNA): TGTGCCAGCAGCTTAGCACCGGACAATCCCTACGAGCAGTACTTC. It translates to CASSLAPDNPYEQYF.

The gene calls are TRBV5-3 and TRBJ1-1, with a weak D call TRBD1 (6 bases). TRBV5-3 qualifies as an ORF whose function is uncertain. This CDR3 spans 18 amino acids. Trimming took off 0 bases at V and 1 base at J, with 19 bases between the two ends. CDR3 coding DNA: TGTGCCAGAAGCTTGGCTTTTTGTCAGGGGCGGGAGAACACTGAAGCTTTCTTT. Translating it yields CARSLAFCQGRENTEAFF.

V and J are TRBV28 and TRBJ1-1; 10 bases are shared with TRBD1. Per the germline V gene, CDR1 is MDHEN and CDR2 is SYDVKM. The CDR3 spans 13 residues. The ends lost 6 bases at V and 4 bases at J; junction bases unmatched: 2. The CDR3 DNA follows: TGTGCCAGCAGACGGACAGGGGGCACTGAAGCTTTCTTT. Its protein is CASRRTGGTEAFF. Using reference TRBV28 and TRBJ1-1 for the parts outside the CDR3, the full variable domain is DVKVTQSSRYLVKRTGEKVFLECVQDMDHENMFWYRQDPGLGLRLIYFSYDVKMKEKGDIPEGYSVSREKKERFSLILESASTNQTSMYLCASRRTGGTEAFFGQGTRLTVV.

Remarks on this clone: The identical CDR3 is also encoded by other nucleotide sequences in the sample. The CDR3 protein is CASSLAGGTGELFF. CDR3 in DNA: TGTGCCAGCAGTCTAGCGGGAGGAACCGGGGAGCTGTTTTTT. The J gene is TRBJ2-2, the V gene TRBV6-5; 11 nucleotides line up with TRBD2. The V segment lost 5 bases and the J segment 5 bases; nucleotides outside the gene matches: 1. The germline V gene encodes CDR1 MNHEY and CDR2 SVGAGI. The CDR3 has 14 amino acids.

This clone appeared once. This rearrangement joins TRBV5-1 to TRBJ2-5; TRBD1 is a possible D gene (5 bases). The CDR3 runs 13 residues. From germline, CDR1 is SGHRS and CDR2 YFSETQ. Trimming removed 0 bases from V and 4 bases from J, with 7 bases in between. The CDR3 sequence is CASSLEGRETQYF. CDR3 DNA sequence: TGCGCCAGCAGCTTGGAGGGGCGAGAGACCCAGTACTTC.

The chain combines TRBV9 with TRBJ2-7; D is unclear. Trimming stripped 3 bases from V and 0 bases from J, with 19 bases between. The CDR3 is 17 residues long. Per germline, CDR1 SGDLS and CDR2 YYNGEE. CDR3 sequence (DNA): TGTGCCAGCAGCGCCAATCCCCTTGGCAGTTCCTCCTACGAGCAGTACTTC. Its protein is CASSANPLGSSSYEQYF.

In regard to this clone: Distinct nucleotide sequences in the sample also encode this CDR3. The chain carries TRBV27 and TRBJ2-7, with 8 bases fitting TRBD1. After removal of 7 bases from V and 3 bases from J, the junction contained 8 bases not matched to a gene. The CDR3 sequence is 14 residues long. Germline V CDR1 and CDR2: MNHEY, SMNVEV (reference sequence). The DNA of the CDR3 is TGTGCCAGCACCGTCACAGGGGGTAGCTACGAGCAGTACTTC. Translated: CASTVTGGSYEQYF.

V usage is TRBV7-9 and J usage is TRBJ2-1; the D gene is possibly TRBD2 (6 bases). CDR1 and CDR2 (germline): SEHNR, FQNEAQ (reference sequence). Trimming left V 1 base short and J 7 bases short, with 17 bases between. The CDR3 totals 16 residues. The chain's CDR3 is CASSLGPGVVSNEQFF. The CDR3 DNA follows: TGTGCCAGCAGCTTAGGGCCGGGAGTGGTGTCGAATGAGCAGTTCTTC.

V is TRBV7-8 and J is TRBJ1-5; D is possibly TRBD1 (5 bases). The CDR3 consists of 16 residues. The V and J ends lost 1 base and 2 bases respectively, with 12 bases between them. Germline loops: CDR1 SGHVS, CDR2 FQNEAQ. The CDR3 sequence: CASSLERGRGNQPQHF. CDR3 sequence (DNA): TGTGCCAGCAGCTTAGAGAGGGGTAGGGGCAATCAGCCCCAGCATTTT. Looking up the rest from reference TRBV7-8 and TRBJ1-5 gives the full variable domain: GAGVSQSPRYKVAKRGQDVALRCDPISGHVSLFWYQQALGQGPEFLTYFQNEAQLDKSGLPSDRFFAERPEGSVSTLKIQRTQQEDSAVYLCASSLERGRGNQPQHFGDGTRLSIL.

The chain is built from TRBV5-1 and TRBJ2-3, with no clear D. The V gene's germline CDR1 is SGHRS and CDR2 YFSETQ. This CDR3 has 14 residues. Trimming pared 0 bases from V and 2 bases from J, leaving 7 bases between. The CDR3 protein is CASSLALLTDTQYF. CDR3 in DNA: TGCGCCAGCAGCTTGGCGTTACTCACAGATACGCAGTATTTT.

The chain links TRBV6-5 to TRBJ1-2; D remains unclear. V was pared by 9 bases and J by 6 bases, with 17 bases between. From germline, CDR1 is MNHEY and CDR2 SVGAGI. The CDR3 has 13 amino acids. The CDR3 here is CASSLGPGNGYTF. For the CDR3, the DNA is TGTGCCAGTAGCCTTGGCCCGGGAAATGGCTACACCTTC.

This clone appeared a single time. The chain is built from TRBV15 and TRBJ2-2; D not certain. Germline V CDR1 and CDR2: LNHNV, YYDKDF (reference sequence). This CDR3 comprises 14 residues. Trimming pared 3 bases from V and 0 bases from J, leaving 5 bases between. In DNA, the CDR3 is TGTGCCACCAGCAGGAACACGAACACCGGGGAGCTGTTTTTT. Protein product: CATSRNTNTGELFF.

This chain links TRBV5-4 with TRBJ2-7; D uncertain. CDR3 length: 13 residues. Germline V gene sequence: CDR1 SGHNT, CDR2 YYREEE (reference sequence). V lost 0 bases, J lost 6 bases, and 10 bases lay in between. The DNA of the CDR3 is TGTGCCAGCAGCTTGGCCCCGGGTTCCGAGCAGTACTTC. It encodes CASSLAPGSEQYF.

In regard to this clone: Different DNA sequences within this sample yield the same CDR3. This rearrangement joins TRBV10-1 to TRBJ2-1, with D possibly being TRBD1 or TRBD2 (5 bases each). Deletions cut 4 bases from V and 9 bases from J, with 7 bases between. The CDR3 loop spans 11 amino acids. Germline CDR1 is WNHNN and CDR2 is SYGVQD (reference sequence). CDR3 residues: CASSGGGEQFF. The DNA of the CDR3 is TGCGCCAGCAGTGGTGGGGGTGAGCAGTTCTTC.

The chain employs TRBV7-8 and TRBJ2-7, with 9 bases matching TRBD1. Germline V gene lookup returns CDR1 SGHVS and CDR2 FQNEAQ. CDR3 length: 15 amino acids. V shed 5 bases, J shed 0 bases, and the junction held 5 bases outside the gene matches. The CDR3 DNA reads as TGTGCCAGCAGCCGAGGACAGGGGAACTCCTACGAGCAGTACTTC. Translation: CASSRGQGNSYEQYF.

V usage is TRBV5-1 and J usage is TRBJ1-3; D ambiguous. CDR1 is SGHRS and CDR2 is YFSETQ in the germline V gene. The CDR3 loop spans 16 amino acids. V lost 0 bases to trimming and J lost 0 bases, with 10 bases between them. The CDR3 reads CASSLVDLGSGNTIYF. In nucleotides, the CDR3 is TGCGCCAGCAGCTTGGTCGATCTCGGCTCTGGAAACACCATATATTTT.

The chain couples TRBV12-2 to TRBJ1-2; the table calls TRBD1, which could not be checked here. TRBV12-2 is shown as a pseudogene. This CDR3 is 15 amino acids long. The CDR3 DNA reads as TGTGCAAGTCGCTTAGGGAACAGGGCCTTGGGCGGCTACACCTTC. Translation: CASRLGNRALGGYTF.

The chain carries TRBV7-6 and TRBJ1-4; D possibly corresponds to TRBD1 (5 bases). The CDR3 consists of 16 residues. The germline V gene has CDR1 SGHVS and CDR2 FNYEAQ. Trimming stripped 0 bases from V and 10 bases from J, with 18 bases between. CDR3 loop: CASSLAVAADGGKLFF. CDR3 DNA sequence: TGTGCCAGCAGCTTAGCGGTGGCAGCCGACGGGGGAAAACTGTTTTTT.

The V call is TRBV19, the J call TRBJ2-7, with TRBD1 matching over 9 bases. V gave up 3 bases and J gave up 3 bases; unmatched junction bases: 6. Germline assignment: CDR1 LNHDA and CDR2 SQIVND (reference sequence). The CDR3 is made up of 15 amino acids. This CDR3 reads CASSIGQGTLYEQYF. CDR3 sequence (DNA): TGTGCCAGTAGTATCGGACAGGGGACCCTCTACGAGCAGTACTTC.

This clone was counted once. This chain uses TRBV28 with TRBJ1-2; D remains ambiguous. This CDR3 comprises 14 residues. V dropped 3 bases and J dropped 6 bases, with 14 bases sitting between them. CDR1 MDHEN and CDR2 SYDVKM come from the germline V gene. The CDR3 sequence is CASSLVREVDGYTF. The CDR3 DNA follows: TGTGCCAGCAGTTTGGTCCGGGAGGTTGATGGCTACACCTTC.

This clone was counted a single time. The CDR3 spells CASSLDLIGGTYNEQFF. For the CDR3, the DNA is TGCGCCAGCAGCTTGGATCTTATTGGCGGAACCTACAATGAGCAGTTCTTC. This sequence joins TRBV5-1 and TRBJ2-1, with no clear D. The germline CDR1 and CDR2 sequences are SGHRS and YFSETQ. V was clipped by 0 bases and J by 2 bases, with 15 bases between them. The CDR3 loop spans 17 amino acids.